The 27 T cell receptor beta chains in this list originate from one sample, sequenced in a study of response to subunit inactivated influenza vaccine. TCRdb re-analysed the RT-PCR reads in MiXCR, keeping a single row per CDR3 protein. The sample records a few hundred thousand distinct CDR3 sequences, 21% being singletons. The sample consisted of PBMCs from blood, taken 21 months after vaccination. The receptors stem from a man between 50 and 69 years old who received an inactivated influenza vaccine.

Points on this clonotype: A much larger clone differs from this one at a single base, so this may be a read error. This chain uses TRBV27 with TRBJ2-7; D not resolved. The CDR3 length is 14 residues. From germline, CDR1 is MNHEY and CDR2 SMNVEV (reference sequence). CDR3 loop: CASSFGRTSYEEYF. The DNA of the CDR3 is TGTGCCAGCAGTTTCGGACGTACCTCCTACGAGGAGTACTTC.

The V call is TRBV6-2 or TRBV6-3, the J call TRBJ1-1, with 7 bases matching TRBD1. From germline, CDR1 is MNHEY and CDR2 SVGEGT. With 5 bases clipped from V and 7 bases from J, the junction kept 1 base outside the gene matches. This CDR3 spans 11 amino acids. The CDR3 loop is CASSDRVEAFF. The DNA for the CDR3 is TGTGCCAGCAGTGACAGGGTTGAAGCTTTCTTT.

This clonotype was detected many times. The chain employs TRBV7-2 and TRBJ1-1, with D uncertain. The V gene lost 5 bases and the J gene lost 1 base, with 11 bases spanning the gap. Germline CDR1 is SGHTA and CDR2 is FQGNSA. The CDR3 consists of 14 residues. The CDR3 loop is CASSPGVRNTEAFF. For the CDR3, the DNA is TGTGCCAGCAGCCCCGGGGTGAGGAACACTGAAGCTTTCTTT. The whole variable domain, filled in from reference TRBV7-2 and TRBJ1-1, reads GAGVSQSPSNKVTEKGKDVELRCDPISGHTALYWYRQSLGQGLEFLIYFQGNSAPDKSGLPSDRFSAERTGGSVSTLTIQRTQQEDSAVYLCASSPGVRNTEAFFGQGTRLTVV.

This clonotype occurred many times. V is TRBV2 and J is TRBJ1-5; 8 nucleotides line up with TRBD1. The CDR3 loop spans 15 amino acids. From germline, CDR1 is SNHLY and CDR2 FYNNEI. V was pared by 4 bases and J by 9 bases, with 11 bases of the junction left unmatched. The CDR3 sequence: CASSVGGTGIGPQHF. The CDR3 DNA sequence: TGTGCCAGCAGTGTGGGGGGGACAGGCATCGGGCCCCAGCATTTT.

This clonotype has just a few counts. V gene TRBV27 combines with J gene TRBJ1-1, with D unclear. Trimming took 4 bases from V and 1 from J, leaving 10 bases between them. The CDR3 contains 14 residues. CDR1 MNHEY and CDR2 SMNVEV come from the germline V gene (reference sequence). The CDR3 sequence: CASSSGFRNTEAFF. For the CDR3, the DNA is TGTGCCAGCAGTTCGGGCTTCAGGAACACTGAAGCTTTCTTT.

This clonotype appeared a few times. The chain joins TRBV7-9 to TRBJ2-3, with 7 bases matching TRBD2. This CDR3 has 16 residues. Germline V gene lookup returns CDR1 SEHNR and CDR2 FQNEAQ (reference sequence). After removal of 3 bases from V and 2 bases from J, the junction contained 8 bases not matched to a gene. The CDR3 region has the DNA TGTGCCAGCAGCTTCTCCCCGGGAGGTTTCACAGATACGCAGTATTTT. Translation gives CASSFSPGGFTDTQYF.

This clonotype was picked up a small number of times. This sequence joins TRBV5-1 and TRBJ1-2; D remains ambiguous. The germline V and J ends were trimmed by 0 bases and 6 bases, with 12 bases remaining between them. The germline CDR1 and CDR2 sequences are SGHRS and YFSETQ. The length of the CDR3 is 14 residues. CDR3 protein: CASSLGIGPHGYTF. The CDR3 DNA follows: TGCGCCAGCAGCTTGGGGATCGGGCCTCATGGCTACACCTTC.

The chain carries TRBV3-1 and TRBJ2-5; D not certain. Trimming removed 2 bases from V and 5 bases from J, with 3 bases in between. The germline V gene encodes CDR1 LGHDT and CDR2 YNNKEL (reference sequence). CDR3 length: 11 residues. The CDR3 bases are TGTGCCAGCAGCCAACCCGAGACCCAGTACTTC. Amino acids: CASSQPETQYF.

This clonotype was detected ten times or more. The chain has TRBV28 and TRBJ1-1; the D is unclear. CDR1 and CDR2 (germline): MDHEN, SYDVKM. The length of the CDR3 is 12 residues. Deletions cut 7 bases from V and 5 bases from J, with 11 bases between. The CDR3, as DNA: TGTGCCAGCAATCGGCCCGGGACTGAAGCTTTCTTT. Amino acids: CASNRPGTEAFF.

This CDR3 reads CASSTSGTGPYEQYF. In nucleotides, the CDR3 is TGTGCCAGTAGTACGTCCGGGACAGGGCCATACGAGCAGTACTTC. The V and J genes are TRBV19 and TRBJ2-7, with 9 bases that match TRBD1. V dropped 4 bases and J dropped 4; count of bases not matched to a gene: 8. In germline, CDR1 is LNHDA, CDR2 SQIVND (reference sequence). CDR3 size: 15 residues. Complete variable domain (other parts from reference TRBV19 and TRBJ2-7): DGGITQSPKYLFRKEGQNVTLSCEQNLNHDAMYWYRQDPGQGLRLIYYSQIVNDFQKGDIAEGYSVSREKKESFPLTVTSAQKNPTAFYLCASSTSGTGPYEQYFGPGTRLTVT.

This clonotype was observed many times. V gene TRBV4-1 combines with J gene TRBJ1-4; weak D call: TRBD1 (6 bases). CDR3 length equals 15 residues. V lost 2 bases and J lost 4, with 11 bases in between. Germline V gives CDR1 MGHRA, CDR2 YSYEKL. Here the CDR3 reads CASSQTGIRNEKLFF. For the CDR3, the DNA is TGCGCCAGCAGCCAAACAGGGATCCGTAATGAAAAACTGTTTTTT.

This clonotype was seen at least ten times. V is TRBV6-1 and J is TRBJ1-4; D unclear. V was shortened by 6 bases and J by 8 bases, with 13 bases between the two germline ends. The germline gives CDR1 MNHNS, CDR2 SASEGT. CDR3 size: 13 residues. CDR3 coding DNA: TGTGCCAGCAGCCCTCGGGTCCGGGAAAAACTGTTTTTT. Its protein product is CASSPRVREKLFF.

This clonotype was seen repeatedly, ten times or more. The chain combines TRBV12-3 or TRBV12-4 with TRBJ1-2; a possible D gene is TRBD1 (6 bases). Trimming shortened V by 5 bases and J by 7 bases, and 17 bases separated the two germline ends. This CDR3 is built from 14 residues. The CDR3 DNA follows: TGTGCCAGCAGTCATGCAGGGGCGATGTCTGGCTACACCTTC. Protein sequence: CASSHAGAMSGYTF.

With respect to this clonotype: The junction shows a germline mismatch at one end, possibly a read error. This chain connects TRBV6-5 to TRBJ2-7, with D uncertain. The CDR3 has 13 amino acids. Germline loops: CDR1 MNHEY, CDR2 SVGAGI. The CDR3 spells CGSRLPDGYEQYF. DNA for the CDR3: TGTGGCAGCAGATTACCAGACGGGTACGAGCAGTACTTC.

The chain has TRBV12-3 or TRBV12-4 and TRBJ1-6; no firm D call. CDR3 length: 16 amino acids. V shed 3 bases and J shed 7 bases, with 16 bases lying between them. The DNA for the CDR3 is TGTGCCAGCAGTTTGAGTGGACCGGGAGACAATTCACCCCTCCACTTT. Translation: CASSLSGPGDNSPLHF.

This clonotype occurred a few times. This chain connects TRBV20-1 to TRBJ1-2, with D tentatively TRBD1 (6 bases). This CDR3 spans 14 amino acids. Germline assignment: CDR1 DFQATT and CDR2 SNEGSKA (reference sequence). V was cut by 1 base and J by 7 bases, with 16 bases left in between. Written as DNA, the CDR3 is TGCAGTGCTAGAGTAAGGGGGGGACGATTTGGCTACACCTTC. Its protein product is CSARVRGGRFGYTF.

The chain has TRBV4-3 and TRBJ2-5; 9 bases align to TRBD2. The CDR3 runs 16 residues. The germline CDR1 and CDR2 sequences are LGHNA and YSLEER. Losses at the gene ends were 0 bases for V and 5 bases for J; bases not matched to a gene: 7. CDR3 region: CASSQDRSGGKETQYF. In nucleotides, the CDR3 is TGCGCCAGCAGCCAAGATCGGAGCGGGGGGAAGGAGACCCAGTACTTC.

The table lists this clonotype with a few counts. This chain uses TRBV11-2 with TRBJ1-2; 7 bases map to TRBD1. Per the germline V gene, CDR1 is SGHAT and CDR2 is FQNNGV. CDR3 length: 14 amino acids. Trimming took 5 bases from V and 4 from J; bases not matched to a gene: 7. In DNA, the CDR3 is TGTGCCAGCAGCCCTGGACAGGTTACCTATGGCTACACCTTC. Residues: CASSPGQVTYGYTF.

The genes are TRBV7-2 and TRBJ2-2; D is unclear. CDR1 SGHTA and CDR2 FQGNSA come from the germline V gene. V lost 1 base and J 4 bases, leaving 7 bases between the germline ends. This CDR3 contains 14 residues. CDR3: CASSLERLTGELFF. The DNA of the CDR3 is TGTGCCAGCAGCTTAGAACGTCTCACCGGGGAGCTGTTTTTT.

The genes are TRBV6-5 and TRBJ2-1, with TRBD2 matching 7 bases. The CDR3 runs to 16 residues. In germline, CDR1 is MNHEY, CDR2 SVGAGI. Trimming took 0 bases from V and 6 from J; bases not matched to a gene: 8. DNA for the CDR3: TGTGCCAGCAGTTACTCTCCTAGCGGATACTCCAATGAGCAGTTCTTC. Its protein product is CASSYSPSGYSNEQFF.

V is TRBV28 and J is TRBJ2-7; D is uncertain. Between the trimmed V and J ends, which lost 2 bases and 7 bases, there was a span of 24 bases. Germline V gene lookup returns CDR1 MDHEN and CDR2 SYDVKM. The CDR3 covers 17 residues. The CDR3 sequence is CASSLPQVWERSAEQYF. Written as DNA, the CDR3 is TGTGCCAGCAGTTTACCCCAGGTATGGGAAAGGTCGGCGGAGCAGTACTTC.

The rearrangement joins TRBV28 to TRBJ2-5; the match to TRBD2 covers 10 bases. This CDR3 has 15 amino acids. The junction had 8 bases not matched to a gene; V was cut back by 6 bases and J by 4 bases. The germline V gene has CDR1 MDHEN and CDR2 SYDVKM. The CDR3 sequence: CASRSAGGPAETQYF. The CDR3 region has the DNA TGTGCCAGCAGGTCAGCGGGAGGGCCGGCAGAGACCCAGTACTTC.

This chain connects TRBV15 to TRBJ2-1; D unresolved. The ends were cut back, 0 bases at V and 8 bases at J, with 14 bases in the middle. This CDR3 has 15 residues. The V gene's germline CDR1 is LNHNV and CDR2 YYDKDF (reference sequence). CDR3 DNA sequence: TGTGCCACCAGCAGAGATCCCACAGCGATCGATGAGCAGTTCTTC. Encoded protein: CATSRDPTAIDEQFF.

This clonotype has at least ten counts. The chain is built from TRBV5-6 and TRBJ1-1; 10 bases align to TRBD1. V trimming: 5 bases; J trimming: 1 base; junction bases outside the gene matches: 8. The CDR3 spans 16 residues. CDR1 and CDR2 (germline): SGHDT, YYEEEE. The CDR3 DNA reads as TGTGCCAGCAGGCTGACAGGGGGCCAAGGGAACACTGAAGCTTTCTTT. The encoded protein is CASRLTGGQGNTEAFF.

The V gene is TRBV4-3, the J gene TRBJ2-3, with D possibly TRBD2 on 6 matching bases. Germline-derived CDR1 and CDR2 are LGHNA and YSLEER. V was pared by 0 bases and J by 2 bases, with 15 bases between. The CDR3 sequence is 17 residues long. The chain's CDR3 is CASSQDNGRDLTDTQYF. CDR3 nucleotides: TGCGCCAGCAGCCAAGATAATGGGCGGGACCTCACAGATACGCAGTATTTT.

The chain recombines TRBV12-3 or TRBV12-4 with TRBJ2-3, with 9 nucleotides matching TRBD1. V trimming: 6 bases; J trimming: 2 bases; junction bases outside the gene matches: 6. This CDR3 is built from 15 residues. This CDR3 reads CASRKTGGNTDTQYF. The CDR3 DNA reads as TGTGCCAGCAGAAAGACAGGGGGGAACACAGATACGCAGTATTTT.

The chain is built from TRBV7-2 and TRBJ1-5, with D possibly matching TRBD1 (5 bases). The V end was cut by 0 bases, the J end by 3 bases, with 15 bases between. This CDR3 spans 17 amino acids. Germline V lookup: CDR1 SGHTA, CDR2 FQGNSA. The chain's CDR3 is CASSLARTFWNNQPQHF. In DNA form, the CDR3 reads TGTGCCAGCAGCTTAGCCCGGACATTTTGGAACAATCAGCCCCAGCATTTT.